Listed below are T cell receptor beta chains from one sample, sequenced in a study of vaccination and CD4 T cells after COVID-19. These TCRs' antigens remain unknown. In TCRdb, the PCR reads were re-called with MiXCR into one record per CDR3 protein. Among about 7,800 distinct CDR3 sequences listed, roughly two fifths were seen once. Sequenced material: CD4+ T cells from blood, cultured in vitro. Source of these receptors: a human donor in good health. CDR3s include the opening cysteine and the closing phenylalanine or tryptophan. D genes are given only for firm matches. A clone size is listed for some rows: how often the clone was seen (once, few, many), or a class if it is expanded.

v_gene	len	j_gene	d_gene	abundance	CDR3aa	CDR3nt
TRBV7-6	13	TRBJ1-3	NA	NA	CASSSLQGNTIYF	TGTGCCAGCAGCTCGCTACAGGGAAACACCATATATTTT
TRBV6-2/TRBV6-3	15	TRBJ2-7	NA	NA	CASSQSPGSFYEQYF	TGTGCCAGCAGTCAATCACCAGGATCGTTCTACGAGCAGTACTTC
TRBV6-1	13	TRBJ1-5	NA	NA	CASNTGFGQPQHF	TGTGCCAGCAACACAGGGTTTGGTCAGCCCCAGCATTTT
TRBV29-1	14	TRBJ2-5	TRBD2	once	CSVGLAGGRQTQYF	TGCAGCGTTGGCCTAGCGGGAGGCAGGCAGACCCAGTACTTC
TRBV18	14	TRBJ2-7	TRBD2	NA	CASAPQREGYEQYF	TGTGCCAGCGCCCCGCAGCGGGAGGGGTACGAGCAGTACTTC
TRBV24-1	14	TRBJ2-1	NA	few	CATSGRGPDNEQFF	TGTGCCACCAGTGGCAGGGGTCCCGACAATGAGCAGTTCTTC
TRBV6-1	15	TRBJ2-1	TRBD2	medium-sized	CASSEGTSGSNEQFF	TGTGCCAGCAGTGAAGGGACTAGCGGGAGCAATGAGCAGTTCTTC
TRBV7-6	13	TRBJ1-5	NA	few	CASGPNSNQPQHF	TGTGCCAGCGGACCTAATAGCAATCAGCCCCAGCATTTT
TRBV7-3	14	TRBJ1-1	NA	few	CASSLSLGHTEAFF	TGTGCCAGCAGCTTATCTCTAGGCCACACTGAAGCTTTCTTT
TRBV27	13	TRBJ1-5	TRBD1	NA	CASGLTGGSPQHF	TGTGCCAGCGGGTTGACAGGGGGATCACCCCAGCATTTT